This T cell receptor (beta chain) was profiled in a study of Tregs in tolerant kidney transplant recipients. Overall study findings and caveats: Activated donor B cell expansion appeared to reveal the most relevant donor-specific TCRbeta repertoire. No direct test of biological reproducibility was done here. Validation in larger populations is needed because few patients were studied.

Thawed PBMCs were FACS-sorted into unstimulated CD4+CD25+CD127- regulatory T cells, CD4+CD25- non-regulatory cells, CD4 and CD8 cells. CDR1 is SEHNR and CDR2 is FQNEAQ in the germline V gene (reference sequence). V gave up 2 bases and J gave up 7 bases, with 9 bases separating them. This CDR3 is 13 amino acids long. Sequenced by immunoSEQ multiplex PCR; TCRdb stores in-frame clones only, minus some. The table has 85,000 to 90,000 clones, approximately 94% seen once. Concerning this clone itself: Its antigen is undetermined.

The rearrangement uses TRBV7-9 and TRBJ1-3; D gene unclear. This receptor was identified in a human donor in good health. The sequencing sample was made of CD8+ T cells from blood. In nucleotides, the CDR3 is TGTGCCAGCAGCTTAATAGCAATTAACACCATATATTTT. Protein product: CASSLIAINTIYF.